The present TCR beta chain was sequenced within a study of shared clonotypes between healthy human individuals. V shed 5 bases and J shed 7 bases, with 18 bases lying between them. The CDR3 covers 15 residues. Germline CDR1 reads SGHTA; CDR2 reads FQGTGA. Study findings and constraints: Sampling included only blood; tissue repertoires likely differ.

Genomic DNA per cell subset filled all wells of several immunoSEQ plates. Ten immunoSEQ deep assay plates were used to sequence the DNA of unsorted PBMCs. Clones were sequenced by immunoSEQ multiplex PCR, and TCRdb holds only the in-frame ones, with some missing. The sample yields approximately 440,000 clones, 75% to 80% seen once. None of the donors, who were healthy HIV-negative adults, had recently had acute infections or vaccinations. With respect to this clone: Its antigen remains unidentified.

V gene TRBV7-3 combines with J gene TRBJ2-1; TRBD1 or TRBD2 may be the D gene (5 bases each). The sequence was collected from a woman aged 40 to 49 in good health. Some clones in this sample may be carry-over from other donors' samples. The sequencing input was PBMCs. The CDR3 is CASSDGAGLVNEQFF. For the CDR3, the DNA is TGTGCCAGCAGCGACGGGGCGGGTCTTGTGAATGAGCAGTTCTTC.